This T cell receptor (beta chain) stems from a study of cytomegalovirus exposure and HLA in healthy donors. On the study more broadly: A previous analysis identified 100 million to 120 million unique TCR beta sequences derived from 180 million or so T cells. General observations from the study: Some V segments, including TRBV6-2 and TRBV6-3, were excluded as indistinguishable. Most subjects' HLA-A and HLA-B alleles were reportedly predicted from TCR beta sequences.

Both 60 Vbeta primers and 13 Jbeta primers went into the PCR. Assay used: immunoSEQ multiplex PCR; TCRdb lists only in-frame clones, some missing. The table records roughly 71,000 clones, approximately 67% of them present only once. On this clone itself: What it recognizes is unknown.

The CDR3 consists of 13 residues. The trim removed 7 bases at V and 5 bases at J, leaving 10 bases unmatched. From germline, CDR1 is SQVTM and CDR2 ANQGSEA. The J gene is TRBJ1-1, the V gene TRBV29-1, with 7 bases matching TRBD1. The sequence was obtained from a man aged 25 to 40 in good health and CMV-seronegative. The sequencing input was PBMCs. The CDR3 DNA is TGCAGCGGTCTGACAGGGTTGGGTACTGAAGCTTTCTTT. This encodes CSGLTGLGTEAFF. The full variable domain, with the rest looked up from reference TRBV29-1 and TRBJ1-1, is SAVISQKPSRDICQRGTSLTIQCQVDSQVTMMFWYRQQPGQSLTLIATANQGSEATYESGFVIDKFPISRPNLTFSTLTVSNMSPEDSSIYLCSGLTGLGTEAFFGQGTRLTVV.